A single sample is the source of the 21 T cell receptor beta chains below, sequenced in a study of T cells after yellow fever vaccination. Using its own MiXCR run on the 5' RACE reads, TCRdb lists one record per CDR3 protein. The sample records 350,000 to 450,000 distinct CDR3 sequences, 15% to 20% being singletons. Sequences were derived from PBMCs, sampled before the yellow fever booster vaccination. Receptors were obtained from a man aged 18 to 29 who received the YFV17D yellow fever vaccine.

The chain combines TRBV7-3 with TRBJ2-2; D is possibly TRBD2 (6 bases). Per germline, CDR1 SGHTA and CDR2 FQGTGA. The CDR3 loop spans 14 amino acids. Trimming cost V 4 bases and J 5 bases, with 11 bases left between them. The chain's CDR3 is CASSSTSITGELFF. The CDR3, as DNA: TGTGCCAGCAGCTCGACTAGTATAACCGGGGAGCTGTTTTTT.

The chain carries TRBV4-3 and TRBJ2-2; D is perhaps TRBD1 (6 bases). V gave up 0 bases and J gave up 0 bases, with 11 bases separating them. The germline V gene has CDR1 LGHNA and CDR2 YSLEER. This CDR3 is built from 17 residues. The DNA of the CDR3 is TGCGCCAGCAGCCAAGATCGGACAGATACGAACACCGGGGAGCTGTTTTTT. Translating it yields CASSQDRTDTNTGELFF.

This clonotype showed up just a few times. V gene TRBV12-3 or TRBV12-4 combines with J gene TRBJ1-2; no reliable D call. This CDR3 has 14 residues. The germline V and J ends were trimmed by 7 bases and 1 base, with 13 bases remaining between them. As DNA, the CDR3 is TGTGCCAGCACTGCCCCGAGACTTAACTATGGCTACACCTTC. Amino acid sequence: CASTAPRLNYGYTF.

The CDR3 DNA is TGTGCCAGCGCGGGGGATGGCCAAGAGACCCAGTACTTC. Protein product: CASAGDGQETQYF. The chain is built from TRBV2 and TRBJ2-5; 7 bases are a match to TRBD2. The CDR3 is made up of 13 amino acids. Losses at the gene ends were 8 bases for V and 1 base for J; bases not matched to a gene: 4. The germline V gene has CDR1 SNHLY and CDR2 FYNNEI. The variable domain in full, with the rest retrieved from reference TRBV2 and TRBJ2-5, is EPEVTQTPSHQVTQMGQEVILRCVPISNHLYFYWYRQILGQKVEFLVSFYNNEISEKSEIFDDQFSVERPDGSNFTLKIRSTKLEDSAMYFCASAGDGQETQYFGPGTRLLVL.

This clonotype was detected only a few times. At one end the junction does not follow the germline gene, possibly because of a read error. The CDR3 nucleotides read TGTGCCACCAGCAGAGGAGGACCGGGAACAAAGCTCTTC. Encoded protein: CATSRGGPGTKLF. V is TRBV15 and J is TRBJ2-1; D is perhaps TRBD2 (5 bases). The CDR3 covers 13 residues. Germline V gene lookup returns CDR1 LNHNV and CDR2 YYDKDF (reference sequence).

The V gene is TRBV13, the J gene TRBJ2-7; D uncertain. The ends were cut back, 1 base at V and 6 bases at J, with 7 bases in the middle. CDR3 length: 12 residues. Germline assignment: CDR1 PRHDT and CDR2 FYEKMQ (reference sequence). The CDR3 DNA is TGTGCCAGCAGCTTAGCCGTTGGCGAGCAGTACTTC. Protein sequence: CASSLAVGEQYF.

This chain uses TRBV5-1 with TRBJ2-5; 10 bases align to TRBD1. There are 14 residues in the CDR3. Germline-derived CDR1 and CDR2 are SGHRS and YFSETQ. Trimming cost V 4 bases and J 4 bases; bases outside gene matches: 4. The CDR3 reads CASSPGTGVETQYF. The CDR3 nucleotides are TGCGCCAGCAGCCCCGGGACAGGGGTAGAGACCCAGTACTTC. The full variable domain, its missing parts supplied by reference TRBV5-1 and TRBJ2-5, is KAGVTQTPRYLIKTRGQQVTLSCSPISGHRSVSWYQQTPGQGLQFLFEYFSETQRNKGNFPGRFSGRQFSNSRSEMNVSTLELGDSALYLCASSPGTGVETQYFGPGTRLLVL.

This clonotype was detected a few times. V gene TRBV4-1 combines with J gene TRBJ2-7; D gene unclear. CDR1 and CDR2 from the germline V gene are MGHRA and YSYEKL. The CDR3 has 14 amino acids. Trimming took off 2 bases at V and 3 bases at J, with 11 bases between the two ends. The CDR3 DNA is TGCGCCAGCAGCCAACTGGGCCAGATCTACGAGCAGTACTTC. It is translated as CASSQLGQIYEQYF.

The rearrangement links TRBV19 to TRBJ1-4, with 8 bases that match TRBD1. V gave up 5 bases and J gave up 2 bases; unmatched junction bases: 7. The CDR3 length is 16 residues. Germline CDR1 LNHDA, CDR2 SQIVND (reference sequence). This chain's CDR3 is CASSVTGATTNEKLFF. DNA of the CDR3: TGTGCCAGTAGTGTGACAGGGGCGACTACTAATGAAAAACTGTTTTTT. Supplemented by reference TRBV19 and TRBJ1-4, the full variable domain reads DGGITQSPKYLFRKEGQNVTLSCEQNLNHDAMYWYRQDPGQGLRLIYYSQIVNDFQKGDIAEGYSVSREKKESFPLTVTSAQKNPTAFYLCASSVTGATTNEKLFFGSGTQLSVL.

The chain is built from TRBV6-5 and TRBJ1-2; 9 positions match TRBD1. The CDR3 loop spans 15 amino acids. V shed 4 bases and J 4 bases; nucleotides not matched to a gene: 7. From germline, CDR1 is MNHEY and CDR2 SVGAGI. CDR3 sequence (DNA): TGTGCCAGCAGTTCCCCTGGGACAGGGCCCTATGGCTACACCTTC. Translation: CASSSPGTGPYGYTF.

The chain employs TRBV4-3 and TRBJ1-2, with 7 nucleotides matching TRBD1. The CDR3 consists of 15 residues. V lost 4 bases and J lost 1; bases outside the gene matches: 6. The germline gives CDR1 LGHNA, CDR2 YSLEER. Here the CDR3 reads CASSLHRGFNYGYTF. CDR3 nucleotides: TGCGCCAGCAGCCTTCACAGGGGATTTAACTATGGCTACACCTTC.

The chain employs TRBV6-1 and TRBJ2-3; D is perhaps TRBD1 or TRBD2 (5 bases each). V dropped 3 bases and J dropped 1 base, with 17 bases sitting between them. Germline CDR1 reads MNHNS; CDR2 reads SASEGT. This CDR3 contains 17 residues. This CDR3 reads CASSEEDTLRGTDTQYF. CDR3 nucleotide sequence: TGTGCCAGCAGTGAGGAGGACACCCTTAGGGGCACAGATACGCAGTATTTT.

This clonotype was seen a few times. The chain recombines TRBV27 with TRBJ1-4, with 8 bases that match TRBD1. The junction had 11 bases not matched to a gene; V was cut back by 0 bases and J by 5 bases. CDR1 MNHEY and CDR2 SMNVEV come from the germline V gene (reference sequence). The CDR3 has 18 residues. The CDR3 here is CASSLSPTGVMGNEKLFF. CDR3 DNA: TGTGCCAGCAGTTTATCACCGACAGGGGTAATGGGGAATGAAAAACTGTTTTTT.

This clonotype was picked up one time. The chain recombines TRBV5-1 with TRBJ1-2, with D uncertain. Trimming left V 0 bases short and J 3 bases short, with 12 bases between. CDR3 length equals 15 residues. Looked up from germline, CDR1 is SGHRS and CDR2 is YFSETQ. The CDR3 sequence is CASSLDTPLDYGYTF. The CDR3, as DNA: TGCGCCAGCAGCTTGGACACCCCTTTGGACTATGGCTACACCTTC.

In DNA, the CDR3 is TGCGCCAGCAGCTTGAGGGGGGGATTCCAAGAGACCCAGTACTTC. It yields the protein CASSLRGGFQETQYF. This sequence joins TRBV5-1 and TRBJ2-5; a weak D match, TRBD2 (7 bases). This CDR3 is built from 15 residues. Germline V gene data show CDR1 as SGHRS and CDR2 as YFSETQ. The ends were cut back, 1 base at V and 1 base at J, with 11 bases in the middle.

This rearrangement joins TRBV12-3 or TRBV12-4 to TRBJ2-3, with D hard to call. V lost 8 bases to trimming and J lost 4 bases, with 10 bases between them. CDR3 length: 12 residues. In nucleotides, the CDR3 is TGTGCCAGCGGAAATTGGCCAGATACGCAGTATTTT. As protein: CASGNWPDTQYF.

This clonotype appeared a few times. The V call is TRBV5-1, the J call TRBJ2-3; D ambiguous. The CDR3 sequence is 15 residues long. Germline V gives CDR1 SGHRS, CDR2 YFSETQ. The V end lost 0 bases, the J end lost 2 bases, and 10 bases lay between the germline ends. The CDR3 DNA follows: TGCGCCAGCAGCTTGGCAGTTGGAGACACAGATACGCAGTATTTT. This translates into CASSLAVGDTDTQYF.

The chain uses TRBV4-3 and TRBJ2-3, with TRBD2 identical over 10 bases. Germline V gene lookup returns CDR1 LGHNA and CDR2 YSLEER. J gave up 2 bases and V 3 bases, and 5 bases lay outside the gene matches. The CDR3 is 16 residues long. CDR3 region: CASSQASGGYTDTQYF. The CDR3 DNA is TGCGCCAGCAGCCAGGCTAGCGGGGGTTACACAGATACGCAGTATTTT.

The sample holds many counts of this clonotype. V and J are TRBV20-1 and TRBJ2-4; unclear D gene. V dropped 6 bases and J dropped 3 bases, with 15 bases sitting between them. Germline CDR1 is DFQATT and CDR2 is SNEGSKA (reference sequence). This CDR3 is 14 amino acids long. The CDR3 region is CSAKDGFGKNIQYF. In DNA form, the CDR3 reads TGCAGTGCCAAAGACGGGTTCGGCAAAAACATTCAGTACTTC.

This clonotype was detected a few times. The CDR3 loop reads CASSPSWALAKNIQYF. The CDR3 DNA reads as TGTGCCAGCAGCCCCAGTTGGGCCCTAGCCAAAAACATTCAGTACTTC. J is TRBJ2-4 and V is TRBV9, with D uncertain. Trimming cost V 4 bases and J 0 bases, with 14 bases left between them. Germline CDR1 and CDR2: SGDLS and YYNGEE. The CDR3 length is 16 residues. The whole variable domain, filled in from reference TRBV9 and TRBJ2-4, reads DSGVTQTPKHLITATGQRVTLRCSPRSGDLSVYWYQQSLDQGLQFLIQYYNGEERAKGNILERFSAQQFPDLHSELNLSSLELGDSALYFCASSPSWALAKNIQYFGAGTRLSVL.

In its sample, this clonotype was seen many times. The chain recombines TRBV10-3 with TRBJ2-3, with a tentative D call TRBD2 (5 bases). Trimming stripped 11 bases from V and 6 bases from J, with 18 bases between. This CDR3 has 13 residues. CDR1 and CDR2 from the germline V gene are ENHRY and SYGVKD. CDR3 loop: CAAREASRDTQYF. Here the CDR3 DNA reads TGTGCCGCCCGAGAGGCTAGCCGTGATACGCAGTATTTT.